Following are 8 T cell receptor beta chains from one sample sequenced in a study of blood T cell repertoires in COVID-19. Method: immunoSEQ multiplex PCR; TCRdb's copy keeps in-frame clones and lacks some. Of over 200,000 clones listed, about nine tenths were seen once; the top ten hold over 2%. Sequenced input: peripheral blood. The receptors were gathered from a man younger than 40 who had recovered from COVID-19.

The chain carries TRBV3-1 (or the pseudogene TRBV3-2) and TRBJ2-5, with D possibly matching TRBD2 (5 bases). The CDR3 contains 16 residues. Trimming removed 4 bases from V and 5 bases from J, with 20 bases in between. CDR1 is LGHDT, CDR2 YNNKEL, per germline (reference sequence). CDR3 nucleotides: TGTGCCAGCAGCCCCACGGGGATAAGAATTCATGAGACCCAGTACTTC. Protein: CASSPTGIRIHETQYF.

The V call is TRBV29-1, the J call TRBJ1-2; D ambiguous. Per the germline V gene, CDR1 is SQVTM and CDR2 is ANQGSEA. The length of the CDR3 is 12 residues. Deletions cut 4 bases from V and 4 bases from J, with 10 bases between. Here the CDR3 DNA reads TGCAGCGTTGTACCAGATTCCTATGGCTACACCTTC. Its translation: CSVVPDSYGYTF. The full variable domain, its missing parts supplied by reference TRBV29-1 and TRBJ1-2, is SAVISQKPSRDICQRGTSLTIQCQVDSQVTMMFWYRQQPGQSLTLIATANQGSEATYESGFVIDKFPISRPNLTFSTLTVSNMSPEDSSIYLCSVVPDSYGYTFGSGTRLTVV.

In nucleotides, the CDR3 is TGTGCCAGCAGCTTCCCCCTCGGTCCGACCTACGAGCAGTACTTC. This gives the protein CASSFPLGPTYEQYF. The rearrangement uses TRBV5-6 and TRBJ2-7, with D uncertain. The ends were cut back, 2 bases at V and 2 bases at J, with 14 bases in the middle. The CDR3 loop spans 15 amino acids. Germline V gene lookup returns CDR1 SGHDT and CDR2 YYEEEE.

CDR3: CASSSTGGFGEKLFF. The CDR3 DNA follows: TGTGCCAGCAGCTCTACAGGGGGCTTTGGGGAAAAACTGTTTTTT. This sequence joins TRBV9 and TRBJ1-4, with TRBD1 matching 9 bases. Losses at the gene ends were 4 bases for V and 8 bases for J; bases not matched to a gene: 9. The CDR3 contains 15 residues. Germline-derived CDR1 and CDR2 are SGDLS and YYNGEE.

The V and J genes are TRBV5-1 and TRBJ2-3; D unresolved. Per germline, CDR1 SGHRS and CDR2 YFSETQ. The CDR3 covers 13 residues. Trimming shortened V by 2 bases and J by 2 bases, and 6 bases separated the two germline ends. The CDR3 loop is CASSFEITDTQYF. In nucleotides, the CDR3 is TGCGCCAGCAGCTTCGAGATCACAGATACGCAGTATTTT.

This clone was detected only a few times. The rearrangement uses TRBV4-3 and TRBJ1-4; 9 nucleotides align to TRBD1. The CDR3 has 18 amino acids. V gave up 0 bases and J gave up 7 bases; unmatched junction bases: 12. CDR1 is LGHNA, CDR2 YSLEER, per germline. The chain's CDR3 is CASSQDMVIQGAIEKLFF. CDR3 sequence (DNA): TGCGCCAGCAGCCAAGATATGGTTATACAGGGGGCGATTGAAAAACTGTTTTTT.

The chain is built from TRBV24-1 and TRBJ2-2; 8 bases are shared with TRBD2. In germline, CDR1 is KGHDR, CDR2 SFDVKD. Trimming removed 3 bases from V and 5 bases from J; junction bases left unmatched: 4. CDR3 length equals 15 residues. The CDR3 DNA follows: TGTGCCACCAGTGATGCGGTAGCGGGGACCGGGGAGCTGTTTTTT. It codes for CATSDAVAGTGELFF.

As to this clone: The same CDR3 can be traced to other DNA sequences in this sample. The chain has TRBV7-2 and TRBJ2-7; a weak D match, TRBD2 (6 bases). V shed 3 bases and J shed 1 base, with 10 bases lying between them. The CDR3 is 14 amino acids. Germline assignment: CDR1 SGHTA and CDR2 FQGNSA. The CDR3 region has the DNA TGTGCCAGCAGCTTGGAGGGCCCTTCCTACGAGCAGTACTTC. This gives the protein CASSLEGPSYEQYF.